These 21 T cell receptor beta chains were all obtained from the same sample, sequenced in a study of cytomegalovirus exposure and HLA in healthy donors. With 60 Vbeta and 13 Jbeta primers, the PCR was carried out. Data came from immunoSEQ multiplex PCR; TCRdb stores just in-frame clones and leaves some out. The sample includes about 96,000 clones, 60% to 75% of them seen just once. Sample: PBMCs. These receptor sequences come from a female donor in good health and CMV-seropositive.

The chain combines TRBV7-8 with TRBJ1-5; tentatively, D is TRBD1 (6 bases). Germline values: CDR1 SGHVS, CDR2 FQNEAQ. Trimming cost V 1 base and J 5 bases, with 18 bases left between them. This CDR3 is built from 17 residues. The CDR3 DNA sequence: TGTGCCAGCAGCTTAGGCGGCCGGCAGGGGAGGGATCAGCCCCAGCATTTT. This encodes CASSLGGRQGRDQPQHF.

CDR3 loop: CASSLMSTATYEQYF. The CDR3 DNA is TGTGCCAGCAGCTTAATGTCCACAGCTACCTACGAGCAGTACTTC. The chain is built from TRBV7-2 and TRBJ2-7; D unresolved. Trimming took 2 bases from V and 2 from J, leaving 13 bases between them. The germline V gene encodes CDR1 SGHTA and CDR2 FQGNSA. There are 15 residues in the CDR3.

V is TRBV15 and J is TRBJ1-2; D gene uncertain. Germline V gene data show CDR1 as LNHNV and CDR2 as YYDKDF (reference sequence). V lost 1 base to trimming and J lost 7 bases, with 10 bases between them. This CDR3 contains 13 residues. CDR3 region: CATSRGRRSGYTF. Written as DNA, the CDR3 is TGTGCCACCAGCAGAGGAAGGAGATCTGGCTACACCTTC.

The chain is built from TRBV7-9 and TRBJ1-2, with a weak D call TRBD1 (6 bases). The germline V gene has CDR1 SEHNR and CDR2 FQNEAQ (reference sequence). The CDR3 runs to 17 residues. V dropped 3 bases and J dropped 3 bases, with 20 bases sitting between them. The CDR3, as DNA: TGTGCCAGCAGCTTCCCTATTCACACAGGGCGGGACTATGGCTACACCTTC. Encoded protein: CASSFPIHTGRDYGYTF.

V usage is TRBV7-9 and J usage is TRBJ1-2; 7 bases align to TRBD1. This CDR3 has 19 residues. The junction had 15 bases not matched to a gene; V was cut back by 0 bases and J by 2 bases. Per germline, CDR1 SEHNR and CDR2 FQNEAQ (reference sequence). In DNA form, the CDR3 reads TGTGCCAGCAGCTTAGCCGTCGGATCGCCAGGGGGAGTAAACTATGGCTACACCTTC. It specifies CASSLAVGSPGGVNYGYTF.

This chain uses TRBV2 with TRBJ2-7, with TRBD1 matching over 8 bases. Per the germline V gene, CDR1 is SNHLY and CDR2 is FYNNEI. The trim removed 7 bases at V and 7 bases at J, leaving 6 bases unmatched. This CDR3 region has 12 residues. DNA for the CDR3: TGTGCCAGCACTAAACAGGGGGGTGAGCAGTACTTC. Its translation is CASTKQGGEQYF. Complete variable domain (other parts from reference TRBV2 and TRBJ2-7): EPEVTQTPSHQVTQMGQEVILRCVPISNHLYFYWYRQILGQKVEFLVSFYNNEISEKSEIFDDQFSVERPDGSNFTLKIRSTKLEDSAMYFCASTKQGGEQYFGPGTRLTVT.

This chain links TRBV30 with TRBJ2-1, with D perhaps TRBD1 (5 bases). Germline V lookup: CDR1 GTSNPN, CDR2 SVGIG (reference sequence). The length of the CDR3 is 14 residues. V lost 7 bases and J lost 7, with 20 bases in between. CDR3 sequence: CASHRQGRSNEQFF. CDR3 DNA sequence: TGTGCCTCACATCGTCAGGGCAGGTCAAATGAGCAGTTCTTC. The entire variable domain, with the rest obtained from reference TRBV30 and TRBJ2-1, is as follows: SQTIHQWPATLVQPVGSPLSLECTVEGTSNPNLYWYRQAAGRGLQLLFYSVGIGQISSEVPQNLSASRPQDRQFILSSKKLLLSDSGFYLCASHRQGRSNEQFFGPGTRLTVL.

The chain employs TRBV10-1 and TRBJ2-7, with a weak D call TRBD1 (6 bases). CDR3 length equals 13 residues. Between the trimmed V and J ends, which lost 4 bases and 7 bases, there was a span of 14 bases. Germline CDR1 is WNHNN and CDR2 is SYGVQD (reference sequence). The DNA for the CDR3 is TGCGCCAGCAGTGGACAGGCCTTCCAGGAGCAGTACTTC. It specifies CASSGQAFQEQYF.

This clone was seen a handful of times. J is TRBJ1-3 and V is TRBV28, with a weak D call TRBD1 (6 bases). CDR1 and CDR2 (germline): MDHEN, SYDVKM. The V gene lost 4 bases and the J gene lost 2 bases, with 18 bases spanning the gap. This CDR3 is built from 17 residues. The CDR3 region has the DNA TGTGCCAGCAGTTACCCCCCGGACAGTGTACCTGGAAACACCATATATTTT. Translated: CASSYPPDSVPGNTIYF.

This chain uses TRBV6-5 with TRBJ1-3, with TRBD1 as a possible D gene (5 bases). Trimming left V 5 bases short and J 0 bases short, with 11 bases between. This CDR3 contains 15 residues. CDR1 and CDR2 (germline): MNHEY, SVGAGI. CDR3 amino acids: CASSRGGSSGNTIYF. The CDR3 DNA follows: TGTGCCAGCAGTAGGGGCGGAAGCTCTGGAAACACCATATATTTT.

In this sample, this clone turned up a few times. The chain links TRBV5-4 to TRBJ1-6; D remains ambiguous. Germline lookup yields CDR1 SGHNT and CDR2 YYREEE (reference sequence). Between the trimmed V and J ends, which lost 2 bases and 7 bases, there was a span of 13 bases. The CDR3 consists of 15 residues. The CDR3 DNA reads TGTGCCAGCAGCTTCCCGGGTCCTGGAAATTCACCCCTCCACTTT. Amino acid sequence: CASSFPGPGNSPLHF.

The genes are TRBV28 and TRBJ2-5; D is unresolved. CDR1 and CDR2 (germline): MDHEN, SYDVKM. This CDR3 comprises 11 residues. Trimming shortened V by 4 bases and J by 5 bases, and 5 bases separated the two germline ends. Here the CDR3 DNA reads TGTGCCAGCAGTTCGGGTGAGACCCAGTACTTC. It is translated as CASSSGETQYF.

V is TRBV28 and J is TRBJ1-3; possible D gene TRBD1, 6 bases. CDR1 is MDHEN, CDR2 SYDVKM, per germline. The germline V and J ends were trimmed by 3 bases and 4 bases, with 10 bases remaining between them. This CDR3 spans 14 amino acids. CDR3: CASSFQGTGNTIYF. For the CDR3, the DNA is TGTGCCAGCAGTTTTCAGGGGACCGGAAACACCATATATTTT. Full variable domain (outside the CDR3, taken from reference TRBV28 and TRBJ1-3): DVKVTQSSRYLVKRTGEKVFLECVQDMDHENMFWYRQDPGLGLRLIYFSYDVKMKEKGDIPEGYSVSREKKERFSLILESASTNQTSMYLCASSFQGTGNTIYFGEGSWLTVV.

This chain links TRBV28 with TRBJ2-7; D may be TRBD1 (6 bases). Germline-derived CDR1 and CDR2 are MDHEN and SYDVKM. This CDR3 is built from 14 residues. Trimming removed 7 bases from V and 7 bases from J, with 20 bases in between. CDR3 protein: CASTHGGALEEQYF. CDR3 in DNA: TGTGCCAGCACCCATGGGGGCGCCCTCGAAGAGCAGTACTTC.

As regards this clone: The same CDR3 is also encoded by other DNA sequences in this sample. The J gene is TRBJ2-7, the V gene TRBV10-1; D unresolved. From germline, CDR1 is WNHNN and CDR2 SYGVQD (reference sequence). V was trimmed by 3 bases and J by 7 bases, leaving 13 bases between them. The CDR3 has 13 amino acids. The CDR3 nucleotides are TGCGCCAGCAGTGATAACGAGGAGAATGAGCAGTACTTC. It specifies CASSDNEENEQYF.

The V call is TRBV18, the J call TRBJ1-4; 10 nucleotides line up with TRBD1. The CDR3 consists of 14 residues. The V segment lost 5 bases and the J segment 8 bases; nucleotides outside the gene matches: 5. CDR1 and CDR2 (germline): KGHSH, LQKENI. CDR3 sequence (DNA): TGTGCCAGCTCATCGGGACAGGGGCGGGAAAAACTGTTTTTT. The encoded protein is CASSSGQGREKLFF. Filled out from reference TRBV18 and TRBJ1-4, the complete variable domain reads NAGVMQNPRHLVRRRGQEARLRCSPMKGHSHVYWYRQLPEEGLKFMVYLQKENIIDESGMPKERFSAEFPKEGPSILRIQQVVRGDSAAYFCASSSGQGREKLFFGSGTQLSVL.

The J gene is TRBJ2-7, the V gene TRBV19, with TRBD1 identical over 8 bases. This CDR3 spans 11 amino acids. Germline V CDR1 and CDR2: LNHDA, SQIVND (reference sequence). Unmatched junction bases numbered 3, after V lost 9 bases and J lost 5 bases. Here the CDR3 DNA reads TGTGCCAGCCAGGACAGGGACGAGCAGTACTTC. Translation: CASQDRDEQYF.

The rearrangement uses TRBV7-3 and TRBJ2-7; D is unclear. The CDR3 is made up of 13 amino acids. Germline values: CDR1 SGHTA, CDR2 FQGTGA. V lost 4 bases to trimming and J lost 0 bases, with 7 bases between them. CDR3 residues: CASSSQSSYEQYF. As DNA, the CDR3 is TGTGCCAGCAGCTCACAGAGCTCCTACGAGCAGTACTTC.

The CDR3 DNA reads TGTGCCATCAGTGAGTCGTTGGGCCATGAGCAGTTCTTC. Amino acids: CAISESLGHEQFF. The rearrangement uses TRBV10-3 and TRBJ2-1; D remains ambiguous. The CDR3 extends over 13 amino acids. Trimming took 0 bases from V and 8 from J, leaving 8 bases between them. Germline V lookup: CDR1 ENHRY, CDR2 SYGVKD.

This clone has a handful of counts. The chain carries TRBV19 and TRBJ1-1, with D tentatively TRBD1 (6 bases). The CDR3 is 12 residues long. Germline assignment: CDR1 LNHDA and CDR2 SQIVND (reference sequence). V shed 10 bases and J shed 4 bases, with 13 bases lying between them. The CDR3 region is CATRGLGTEAFF. CDR3 nucleotide sequence: TGTGCCACCAGGGGATTAGGCACTGAAGCTTTCTTT.

This rearrangement joins TRBV19 to TRBJ1-5, with a weak D call TRBD1 (6 bases). The CDR3 runs to 13 residues. V was pared by 6 bases and J by 6 bases, with 12 bases between. Germline lookup yields CDR1 LNHDA and CDR2 SQIVND (reference sequence). In nucleotides, the CDR3 is TGTGCCAGTAGGTTTCAGGGGATTCAGCCCCAGCATTTT. It specifies CASRFQGIQPQHF.